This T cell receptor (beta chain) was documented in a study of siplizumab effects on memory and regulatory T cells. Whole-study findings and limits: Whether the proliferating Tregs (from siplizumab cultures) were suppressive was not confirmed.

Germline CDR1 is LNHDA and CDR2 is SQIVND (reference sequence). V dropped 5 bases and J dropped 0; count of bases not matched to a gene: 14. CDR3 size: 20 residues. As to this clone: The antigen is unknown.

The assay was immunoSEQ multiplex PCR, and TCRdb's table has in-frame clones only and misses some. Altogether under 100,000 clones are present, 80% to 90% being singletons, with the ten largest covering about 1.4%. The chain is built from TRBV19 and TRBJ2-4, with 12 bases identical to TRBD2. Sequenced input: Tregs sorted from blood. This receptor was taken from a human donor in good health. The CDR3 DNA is TGTGCCAGTAGTGACCTACTACTAGCGGGGGGAGTACTAGCCAAAAACATTCAGTACTTC. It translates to CASSDLLLAGGVLAKNIQYF.